This T cell receptor (beta chain) came from a study of shared clonotypes between healthy human individuals. Points from the study as a whole: Some naive CD4 clonotypes, around 5%, turned up in common across a few donors.

Profiling relied on immunoSEQ multiplex PCR, and the TCRdb table lists in-frame clones only, not all of them. This sample carries 400,000 to 600,000 clones, about 96% of them seen once, and the ten largest clones take nearly 0.065%. Worth noting for this clone: The antigen remains undetermined.

The sequenced sample consisted of naive CD4+ T cells sorted from blood. The subset is: CD45RA+ positively selected. The clonotype was recovered from a woman aged 25 to 45 in good health.

The CDR3 loop reads CASSPRGGEETQYF. The CDR3 DNA reads TGCGCCAGCAGCCCTCGCGGGGGCGAGGAGACCCAGTACTTC. The V and J genes are TRBV5-1 and TRBJ2-5; D perhaps matches TRBD2 (7 bases). Germline CDR1 reads SGHRS; CDR2 reads YFSETQ. Trimming removed 4 bases at V and 5 bases at J, with 15 bases between. This CDR3 contains 14 residues.